The rows below give T cell receptor beta chains drawn from one sample of a study of blood T cell repertoires in COVID-19. Generated by immunoSEQ multiplex PCR, the TCRdb table keeps only in-frame clones and is missing some. This sample carries around 210,000 clones, about 88% of them seen once, and the ten largest clones take over 15%. The sample was peripheral blood. Every receptor here comes from a man aged 45 to 65 with COVID-19, enrolled during active disease. The CDR3 runs from the conserved cysteine through the conserved F or W. A D gene is named only where the DNA matches it firmly. A row's size may be missing; if present it is once, few, many or a size class.

cdr3_nt	cdr3_aa	v_call	j_call	d_call	clone_size
TGTGCCTGGGGGAACGACCGGGACAGGGGCTCCAATGAGCAGTTCTTC	CAWGNDRDRGSNEQFF	TRBV30	TRBJ2-1	TRBD1	.
.	CASSFASGSWIF	TRBV12-3/TRBV12-4	TRBJ2-1	.	.
TGTGCCAGCAGCTTAGACGCGCAGGGGAATGAGCAGTTCTTC	CASSLDAQGNEQFF	TRBV7-2	TRBJ2-1	.	.
TGTGCCAGTAGTTTCAACAGGGACACTGAAGCTTTCTTT	CASSFNRDTEAFF	TRBV19	TRBJ1-1	.	.
TGTGCCAGCAGCTTGATTGGACAGAGCTATGGCTACACCTTC	CASSLIGQSYGYTF	TRBV5-6	TRBJ1-2	.	.
TGTGCCAGCAGCCGCGCCAGGACTAGCGGGAGCACCTACAATGAGCAGTTCTTC	CASSRARTSGSTYNEQFF	TRBV7-8	TRBJ2-1	TRBD2	.
TGTGCCAGCACGTACCGGGACGGGACAGACAATGAGCAGTTCTTC	CASTYRDGTDNEQFF	TRBV9	TRBJ2-1	TRBD1	.
TGTGCCAGCAGCCCCCCCCTGGGGGGTCCACCCCTCCACTTT	CASSPPLGGPPLHF	TRBV7-6	TRBJ1-6	.	.
TGCGCCAGCAGCTTGGAGGACAGGGGAGGAGAGACCCAGTACTTC	CASSLEDRGGETQYF	TRBV5-1	TRBJ2-5	TRBD1	.
TGTGCCAGCAGCTCCCGCGGACAGGGGTCCCCCGTGGCCAAAAACATTCAGTACTTC	CASSSRGQGSPVAKNIQYF	TRBV6-6	TRBJ2-4	TRBD1	.
TGCGCCAGCAGCCTCGACAGGGTCCCTGAAGCTTTCTTT	CASSLDRVPEAFF	TRBV5-1	TRBJ1-1	TRBD1	.
TGCGCCAGCAGCCAAAACTCATGGACTAGCGGGAGGGCCCAGCCGGCCGGGGAGCTGTTTTTT	CASSQNSWTSGRAQPAGELFF	TRBV4-1	TRBJ2-2	TRBD2	.
TGTGCCAGCTCACCACCGCTAGAGAGCTCCTACGAGCAGTACTTC	CASSPPLESSYEQYF	TRBV18	TRBJ2-7	.	.
TGTGCCAGAGGGGGACAACCGAGCGAGCAGTACTTC	CARGGQPSEQYF	TRBV7-2	TRBJ2-7	.	.
TGTGCCAGCAGCTTGTGGGGGGCTGGGGCCAACGTCCTGACTTTC	CASSLWGAGANVLTF	TRBV5-6	TRBJ2-6	.	.
TGTGCCAGCTCACCGGGGGCAGGCCGTGCAACTAATGAAAAACTGTTTTTT	CASSPGAGRATNEKLFF	TRBV18	TRBJ1-4	.	.
TGTGCCAGCAGTGATGGGGGCGGAACAGATACGCAGTATTTT	CASSDGGGTDTQYF	TRBV6-1	TRBJ2-3	.	.
TGTGCCAGCTCCACCGAGCTAGCGAAAACCTACGAGCAGTACTTC	CASSTELAKTYEQYF	TRBV18	TRBJ2-7	.	once
TGTGCCAGCAGTCACGGACTAGCGGGGACAGATACGCAGTATTTT	CASSHGLAGTDTQYF	TRBV27	TRBJ2-3	TRBD2	.
TGTGCCAGCAGCCCTAACTCGGGACAGGGGGCAGCGGGTCAGCCCCAGCATTTT	CASSPNSGQGAAGQPQHF	TRBV7-2	TRBJ1-5	TRBD1	.
TGTGCCAGCTCACAGCTAGCGGGAGGGCCTGAAGAGCAGTACTTC	CASSQLAGGPEEQYF	TRBV18	TRBJ2-7	TRBD2	.
TGTGCCAGCAGCCAAGGTGGGAGGGGTCCGTTCTTC	CASSQGGRGPFF	TRBV14	TRBJ2-1	TRBD2	.
TGTGCTAGTGGTTTAGCGCCAATAGATACGCAGTATTTT	CASGLAPIDTQYF	TRBV12-5	TRBJ2-3	.	.
TGTGCCAGCAGTACCCCAGGACAGGGGGCTTGGACAGATACGCAGTATTTT	CASSTPGQGAWTDTQYF	TRBV28	TRBJ2-3	TRBD1	.
TGTGCCTGCTCTAAGGGAGGGTTTGGGGATGGCTACACCTTC	CACSKGGFGDGYTF	TRBV25-1	TRBJ1-2	.	.
TGTGCCATCAGACCCCAGGGGTCCGATGGGGCCAACGTCCTGACTTTC	CAIRPQGSDGANVLTF	TRBV10-3	TRBJ2-6	.	.
TGTGCCATCAGTTTGGTTTGGGACAGGGGGAACACCGGGGAGCTGTTTTTT	CAISLVWDRGNTGELFF	TRBV10-3	TRBJ2-2	TRBD1	.
TGTGCCAGCAGCCAAGAGACAGTCAGTTCACCCCTCCACTTT	CASSQETVSSPLHF	TRBV7-9	TRBJ1-6	.	.
TGCAGCGTTGAAGCCCCAGGTCATGGCTACACCTTC	CSVEAPGHGYTF	TRBV29-1	TRBJ1-2	.	.
TGTGCCACCAGCAGACCAGGGACAGGGAATTCCTACGAGCAGTACTTC	CATSRPGTGNSYEQYF	TRBV15	TRBJ2-7	TRBD1	once
TGTGCCAGCTCACCTCGGGCAGGGGGGCTGAACACTGAAGCTTTCTTT	CASSPRAGGLNTEAFF	TRBV18	TRBJ1-1	TRBD1	.
TGTGCCAGCAGCCCAGGGACAGGGCCACTCCAAGAGACCCAGTACTTC	CASSPGTGPLQETQYF	TRBV11-2	TRBJ2-5	TRBD1	.
TGTGCCAGCAGCCCGCCCCAGGGGACAGAGGGCGGCGGGGAGCTGTTTTTT	CASSPPQGTEGGGELFF	TRBV3-1/TRBV3-2	TRBJ2-2	TRBD1	.
TGCAGCGCCGGGACAGGGGTAAAGACCCAGTACTTC	CSAGTGVKTQYF	TRBV29-1	TRBJ2-5	TRBD1	.
TGTGCCTGGAGTGACCCAGGGTCTGGAAACACCATATATTTT	CAWSDPGSGNTIYF	TRBV30	TRBJ1-3	.	.
TGCGCCAGCAGCACCGGGTCCTACTACGAGCAGTACTTC	CASSTGSYYEQYF	TRBV5-1	TRBJ2-7	.	.
TGTGCCAGCAGTTTAGAGCGATTTGCAGCTTTCTTT	CASSLERFAAFF	TRBV12-3/TRBV12-4	TRBJ1-1	.	.
TGTGCCAGCAGCTTAGCTGCAGGGCTAACCGGGGAGCTGTTTTTT	CASSLAAGLTGELFF	TRBV7-2	TRBJ2-2	.	.
TGTGCCAGCTCACCAAGGGACTCCGGCAATGAGCAGTTCTTC	CASSPRDSGNEQFF	TRBV18	TRBJ2-1	.	.
TGTGCCAGCAGTTATTTCCCCGGGACAGGGATGTACGAGCAGTACTTC	CASSYFPGTGMYEQYF	TRBV6-2/TRBV6-3	TRBJ2-7	TRBD1	.
TGTGCCACCAGCAGACTGCAAGAGACCCAGTACTTC	CATSRLQETQYF	TRBV15	TRBJ2-5	.	.
TGTGCCAGCCACCGGGGCGGAGGGGATCAGCCCCAGCATTTT	CASHRGGGDQPQHF	TRBV27	TRBJ1-5	.	once
TGTGCCTGGACGGGACAGGGGATAGTCTACAATGAGCAGTTCTTC	CAWTGQGIVYNEQFF	TRBV30	TRBJ2-1	TRBD1	.
TGTGCCAGCAGTCGTACAACCTTCCGGACAGGGTCCACTGAAGCTTTCTTT	CASSRTTFRTGSTEAFF	TRBV6-2/TRBV6-3	TRBJ1-1	TRBD1	.
TGTGCCAGCAGCCCACCCCCCGGGACAGGGATTTACGAGCAGTACTTC	CASSPPPGTGIYEQYF	TRBV5-8	TRBJ2-7	TRBD1	.
TGTGCCAGCAGTTTACTACAGGGTCGCGCCATATATTTT	CASSLLQGRAIYF	TRBV28	TRBJ1-3	.	.
TGTGCCAGCAGCCAAGGCGGCAGGGGGTTGTCGGAGACCCAGTACTTC	CASSQGGRGLSETQYF	TRBV14	TRBJ2-5	TRBD1	.
TGCAGCGTTCGTGAAGGACAGGGGGCGCACGGCTACACCTTC	CSVREGQGAHGYTF	TRBV29-1	TRBJ1-2	TRBD1	many